This T cell receptor beta chain was sequenced for a study of shared clonotypes between healthy human individuals. Profiling relied on immunoSEQ multiplex PCR, and the TCRdb table lists in-frame clones only, not all of them. Counted here are roughly 2.4 million clones, approximately 94% occurring once; the ten biggest clones make up 0.13%. Comments on this clone: Its antigen is as yet unknown.

The germline V gene has CDR1 SQVTM and CDR2 ANQGSEA. The CDR3 runs 12 residues. Trimming removed 7 bases from V and 2 bases from J; junction bases left unmatched: 4. Every donor was a Caucasian adult from Nashville, Tennessee. Findings and caveats of the study: Among donors, sharing of clonotypes was expected to be affected by sequencing depth. Larger estimated richness was generally seen in naive subsets than in memory subsets. In a few donors, around 5% of naive CD4 clonotypes appeared in common.

The material sequenced was naive CD4+ T cells sorted from blood. Subset specified: CD45RA+ positively selected. The receptor was derived from a man in his late teens or twenties in good health. The J gene is TRBJ2-7, the V gene TRBV29-1; 8 bases are shared with TRBD2. CDR3 nucleotide sequence: TGCAGCGCTAGTAGCGGGGCCTACGAGCAGTACTTC. Translation: CSASSGAYEQYF.